Presented here are 23 T cell receptor beta chains from one specimen sequenced in a study of OX40 agonist ivuxolimab in advanced cancers. Some clones are missing from TCRdb's copy, which holds only in-frame ones; the method was immunoSEQ multiplex PCR. In the table there are tens of thousands of clones, nearly 90% of which are singletons. The sample consisted of CD4+ or CD8+ T cells sorted from blood, taken in a trial of the OX40 agonist ivuxolimab. These receptors all stem from an adult with an advanced solid tumor such as melanoma, head and neck, liver or kidney cancer.

The chain joins TRBV28 to TRBJ1-5, with 8 bases identical to TRBD1. This CDR3 comprises 17 residues. V lost 2 bases and J lost 1; bases outside the gene matches: 7. CDR1 MDHEN and CDR2 SYDVKM come from the germline V gene. The CDR3 region has the DNA TGTGCCAGCAGTTTACCCGGACAGGGATCAAGCAATCAGCCCCAGCATTTT. It encodes CASSLPGQGSSNQPQHF. Based on the CDR3 plus reference TRBV28 and TRBJ1-5, the full variable domain is DVKVTQSSRYLVKRTGEKVFLECVQDMDHENMFWYRQDPGLGLRLIYFSYDVKMKEKGDIPEGYSVSREKKERFSLILESASTNQTSMYLCASSLPGQGSSNQPQHFGDGTRLSIL.

The V call is TRBV7-2, the J call TRBJ2-7; D is possibly TRBD2 (5 bases). This CDR3 region has 13 residues. Trimming cost V 6 bases and J 3 bases, with 12 bases left between them. CDR1 and CDR2 (germline): SGHTA, FQGNSA. CDR3 in DNA: TGTGCCAGCAGTTTCGCGGGTTTCTACGAGCAGTACTTC. The encoded protein is CASSFAGFYEQYF.

V usage is TRBV4-1 and J usage is TRBJ2-3, with D perhaps matching TRBD1 (6 bases). The CDR3 totals 13 residues. Germline CDR1 reads MGHRA; CDR2 reads YSYEKL. The V end lost 4 bases, the J end lost 5 bases, and 10 bases lay between the germline ends. This CDR3 reads CASSPDSRDTQYF. CDR3 in DNA: TGCGCCAGCAGCCCGGACAGCCGAGATACGCAGTATTTT.

Note on this clone: The sample holds other DNA sequences that translate to the same CDR3. The chain combines TRBV28 with TRBJ1-5, with 9 bases aligning to TRBD1. V lost 4 bases and J lost 2; bases outside the gene matches: 6. Germline CDR1 MDHEN, CDR2 SYDVKM. The CDR3 loop spans 16 amino acids. CDR3 nucleotides: TGTGCCAGCAGTTCTAGGGGACAGGGCGGCAATCAGCCCCAGCATTTT. This sequence encodes CASSSRGQGGNQPQHF.

The chain couples TRBV7-9 to TRBJ1-2; no firm D call. V was clipped by 5 bases and J by 7 bases, with 11 bases between them. Germline V lookup: CDR1 SEHNR, CDR2 FQNEAQ (reference sequence). The CDR3 spans 12 residues. The CDR3 sequence is CASSLDPGGYTF. The DNA of the CDR3 is TGTGCCAGCAGCCTTGATCCGGGTGGCTACACCTTC. The full variable domain, completed using reference TRBV7-9 and TRBJ1-2, is DTGVSQNPRHKITKRGQNVTFRCDPISEHNRLYWYRQTLGQGPEFLTYFQNEAQLEKSRLLSDRFSAERPKGSFSTLEIQRTEQGDSAMYLCASSLDPGGYTFGSGTRLTVV.

The chain carries TRBV30 and TRBJ2-7; D possibly uses TRBD1 or TRBD2 (5 bases each). The CDR3 spans 12 residues. Trimming pared 0 bases from V and 5 bases from J, leaving 8 bases between. The germline CDR1 and CDR2 sequences are GTSNPN and SVGIG (reference sequence). CDR3: CAWSVRGDEQYF. CDR3 nucleotides: TGTGCCTGGAGTGTAAGAGGGGACGAGCAGTACTTC. The full variable domain, completed using reference TRBV30 and TRBJ2-7, is SQTIHQWPATLVQPVGSPLSLECTVEGTSNPNLYWYRQAAGRGLQLLFYSVGIGQISSEVPQNLSASRPQDRQFILSSKKLLLSDSGFYLCAWSVRGDEQYFGPGTRLTVT.

The genes are TRBV10-3 and TRBJ2-2, with D hard to call. The V end was cut by 4 bases, the J end by 0 bases, with 6 bases between. The CDR3 has 14 residues. In germline, CDR1 is ENHRY, CDR2 SYGVKD. In nucleotides, the CDR3 is TGTGCCATCAGTGGTAGAGCGAACACCGGGGAGCTGTTTTTT. Protein: CAISGRANTGELFF.

In this sample, this clone turned up once. The junction departs from the called germline gene at one end, perhaps through a read error. The chain couples TRBV7-7 to TRBJ2-2; no firm D call. The CDR3 has 14 amino acids. Germline V CDR1 and CDR2: SSHAT, FNYEAQ (reference sequence). For the CDR3, the DNA is TGTGCTAGCAGCTGGCAGACGAACACCGGGGAGCTGTTTTTT. Translation gives CASSWQTNTGELFF.

This chain uses TRBV5-1 with TRBJ1-5, with D unresolved. Germline V gives CDR1 SGHRS, CDR2 YFSETQ. Trimming stripped 0 bases from V and 5 bases from J, with 6 bases between. This CDR3 contains 13 residues. CDR3 DNA sequence: TGCGCCAGCAGCTTGGCCCCTGATCAGCCCCAGCATTTT. The encoded protein is CASSLAPDQPQHF.

This chain connects TRBV4-3 to TRBJ1-5; D unclear. V lost 0 bases and J 7 bases, leaving 10 bases between the germline ends. The CDR3 runs 14 residues. CDR1 is LGHNA and CDR2 is YSLEER in the germline V gene. CDR3 coding DNA: TGCGCCAGCAGCCAAGATACACGGGAGCAGCCCCAGCATTTT. Translation gives CASSQDTREQPQHF.

A single count supports this clone. V usage is TRBV13 and J usage is TRBJ2-3, with 10 bases lining up with TRBD1. The CDR3 covers 15 residues. CDR1 and CDR2 (germline): PRHDT, FYEKMQ (reference sequence). Unmatched junction bases numbered 8, after V lost 5 bases and J lost 6 bases. In DNA form, the CDR3 reads TGTGCCAGCAGCCACATGACAGGGGGCAAGGATACGCAGTATTTT. Translating it yields CASSHMTGGKDTQYF.

The chain combines TRBV5-1 with TRBJ2-7; D uncertain. Germline V CDR1 and CDR2: SGHRS, YFSETQ. V gave up 3 bases and J gave up 3 bases, with 10 bases separating them. The CDR3 is 13 amino acids. The CDR3 nucleotides read TGCGCCAGCAGCTCGCTGGACGTCTACGAGCAGTACTTC. It encodes CASSSLDVYEQYF.

This chain connects TRBV11-2 to TRBJ1-1; no definite D call. V shed 2 bases and J shed 1 base, with 8 bases lying between them. The CDR3 length is 14 residues. Germline V gene lookup returns CDR1 SGHAT and CDR2 FQNNGV. CDR3 in amino acids: CASSLSNGNTEAFF. CDR3 bases: TGTGCCAGCAGCTTAAGTAACGGGAACACTGAAGCTTTCTTT.

This CDR3 is CASSLRTSETDTQYF. The CDR3 nucleotides read TGTGCCAGCAGCTTAAGGACTAGCGAGACAGATACGCAGTATTTT. V gene TRBV7-3 combines with J gene TRBJ2-3; TRBD2 aligns across 9 bases. V was clipped by 1 base and J by 3 bases; unmatched bases: 2. There are 15 residues in the CDR3. The V gene's germline CDR1 is SGHTA and CDR2 FQGTGA.

V is TRBV7-6 and J is TRBJ1-5, with D uncertain. Per the germline V gene, CDR1 is SGHVS and CDR2 is FNYEAQ. Trimming removed 2 bases from V and 6 bases from J, with 14 bases in between. The CDR3 runs to 15 residues. The CDR3 spells CASSLFSSPLQPQHF. Here the CDR3 DNA reads TGTGCCAGCAGCTTATTCTCCAGCCCGCTTCAGCCCCAGCATTTT.

V is TRBV29-1 and J is TRBJ1-2, with D tentatively TRBD1 (6 bases). Germline CDR1 SQVTM, CDR2 ANQGSEA. Trimming pared 6 bases from V and 3 bases from J, leaving 17 bases between. The CDR3 consists of 14 residues. As DNA, the CDR3 is TGCAGCGTGTGGGAGAACAGGGTGGACTATGGCTACACCTTC. Encoded protein: CSVWENRVDYGYTF.

The rearrangement uses TRBV7-8 and TRBJ1-1; D possibly corresponds to TRBD1 (5 bases). This CDR3 is built from 14 residues. CDR1 is SGHVS, CDR2 FQNEAQ, per germline. Deletions cut 1 base from V and 1 base from J, with 7 bases between. CDR3 DNA sequence: TGTGCCAGCAGCTTAGGACAGTCGAACACTGAAGCTTTCTTT. Translated, it gives CASSLGQSNTEAFF.

The rearrangement links TRBV6-1 to TRBJ2-3; D unclear. This CDR3 spans 15 amino acids. Trimming cost V 6 bases and J 3 bases, with 16 bases left between them. Germline V gene lookup returns CDR1 MNHNS and CDR2 SASEGT. CDR3 amino acids: CASSVRPYLTDTQYF. The DNA of the CDR3 is TGTGCCAGCAGCGTGCGGCCCTATTTGACAGATACGCAGTATTTT.

J is TRBJ2-7 and V is TRBV15, with TRBD2 identical over 7 bases. Germline V gives CDR1 LNHNV, CDR2 YYDKDF (reference sequence). This CDR3 comprises 16 residues. Germline trimming cut 1 base from V and 3 bases from J; bases unmatched to any gene: 9. CDR3 DNA sequence: TGTGCCACCAGCAGAGTTTTATTGGGGGGGTTCTACGAGCAGTACTTC. This gives the protein CATSRVLLGGFYEQYF.

Here the CDR3 DNA reads TGTGCCAGCAGTGTAAACCTCCTGGAGACCCAGTACTTC. Amino acids: CASSVNLLETQYF. V gene TRBV2 combines with J gene TRBJ2-5; D call uncertain. Germline V lookup: CDR1 SNHLY, CDR2 FYNNEI. The CDR3 is 13 amino acids. The ends were cut back, 4 bases at V and 5 bases at J, with 11 bases in the middle.

The V and J genes are TRBV11-2 and TRBJ2-1, with D possibly TRBD2 on 5 matching bases. Germline CDR1 reads SGHAT; CDR2 reads FQNNGV. V was pared by 7 bases and J by 4 bases, with 23 bases between. The CDR3 runs 17 residues. The CDR3 loop is CASTTTILATLYNEQFF. The CDR3 DNA follows: TGTGCCAGCACCACTACTATCTTAGCGACCCTGTACAATGAGCAGTTCTTC.

This sequence joins TRBV10-3 and TRBJ2-1; 12 nucleotides align to TRBD2. The CDR3 extends over 15 amino acids. The germline V gene has CDR1 ENHRY and CDR2 SYGVKD. CDR3 loop: CAIRTSGTVYNEQFF. Written as DNA, the CDR3 is TGTGCAATCCGGACTAGCGGGACTGTCTACAATGAGCAGTTCTTC.

V gene TRBV6-4 combines with J gene TRBJ2-1; 9 bases agree with TRBD1. The CDR3 is 15 residues long. Trimming cost V 3 bases and J 8 bases; bases outside gene matches: 8. The V gene's germline CDR1 is MRHNA and CDR2 SNTAGT. The CDR3 DNA is TGTGCCAGCAGTGATTCGACAGGGGGGGTGGATGAGCAGTTCTTC. This translates into CASSDSTGGVDEQFF.